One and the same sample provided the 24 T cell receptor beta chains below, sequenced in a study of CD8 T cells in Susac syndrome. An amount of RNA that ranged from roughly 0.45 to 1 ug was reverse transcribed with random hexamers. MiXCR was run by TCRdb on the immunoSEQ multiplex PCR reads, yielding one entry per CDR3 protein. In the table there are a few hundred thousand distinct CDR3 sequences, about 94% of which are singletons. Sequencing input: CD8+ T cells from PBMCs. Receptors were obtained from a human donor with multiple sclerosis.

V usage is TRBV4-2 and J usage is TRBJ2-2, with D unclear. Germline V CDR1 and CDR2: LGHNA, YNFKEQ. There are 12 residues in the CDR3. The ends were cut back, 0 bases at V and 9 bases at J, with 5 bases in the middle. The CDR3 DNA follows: TGTGCCAGCAGCCAAGATCACCGGGAGCTGTTTTTT. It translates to CASSQDHRELFF.

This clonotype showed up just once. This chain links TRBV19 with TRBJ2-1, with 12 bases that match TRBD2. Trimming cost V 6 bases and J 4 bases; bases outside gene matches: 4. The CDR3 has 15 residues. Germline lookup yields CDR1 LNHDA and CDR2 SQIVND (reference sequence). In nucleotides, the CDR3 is TGTGCCAGTAGCGTCGGGACTAGCGGGTACAATGAGCAGTTCTTC. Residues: CASSVGTSGYNEQFF.

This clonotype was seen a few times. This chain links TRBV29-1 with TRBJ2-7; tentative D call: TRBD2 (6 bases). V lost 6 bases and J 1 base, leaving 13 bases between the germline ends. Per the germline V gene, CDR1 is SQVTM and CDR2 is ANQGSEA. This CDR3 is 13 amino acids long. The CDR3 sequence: CSVAGDRSYEQYF. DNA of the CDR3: TGCAGCGTAGCGGGTGACCGATCCTACGAGCAGTACTTC.

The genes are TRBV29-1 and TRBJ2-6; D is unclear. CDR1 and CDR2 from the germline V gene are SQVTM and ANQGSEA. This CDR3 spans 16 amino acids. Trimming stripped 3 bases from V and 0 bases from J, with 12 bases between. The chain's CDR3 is CSVDIPRDSGANVLTF. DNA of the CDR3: TGCAGCGTTGATATTCCCAGAGACTCTGGGGCCAACGTCCTGACTTTC. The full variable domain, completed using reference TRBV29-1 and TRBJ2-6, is SAVISQKPSRDICQRGTSLTIQCQVDSQVTMMFWYRQQPGQSLTLIATANQGSEATYESGFVIDKFPISRPNLTFSTLTVSNMSPEDSSIYLCSVDIPRDSGANVLTFGAGSRLTVL.

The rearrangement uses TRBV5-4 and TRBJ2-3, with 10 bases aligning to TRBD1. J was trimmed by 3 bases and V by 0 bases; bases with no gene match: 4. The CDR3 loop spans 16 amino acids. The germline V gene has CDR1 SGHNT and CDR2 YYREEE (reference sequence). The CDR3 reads CASSLVGQGETDTQYF. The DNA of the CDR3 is TGTGCCAGCAGCTTGGTTGGACAGGGGGAGACAGATACGCAGTATTTT.

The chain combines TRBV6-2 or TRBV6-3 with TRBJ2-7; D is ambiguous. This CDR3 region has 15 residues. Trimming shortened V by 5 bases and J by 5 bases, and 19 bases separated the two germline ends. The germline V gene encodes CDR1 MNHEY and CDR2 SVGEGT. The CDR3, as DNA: TGTGCCAGCAGTGCCCTCTACCGCACCGCCGACGAGCAGTACTTC. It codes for CASSALYRTADEQYF.

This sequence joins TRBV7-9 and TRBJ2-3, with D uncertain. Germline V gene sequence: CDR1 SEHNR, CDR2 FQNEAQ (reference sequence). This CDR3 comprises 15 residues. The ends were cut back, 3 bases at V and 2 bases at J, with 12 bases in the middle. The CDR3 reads CASSFAKTNTDTQYF. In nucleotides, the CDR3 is TGTGCCAGCAGCTTTGCCAAGACCAACACAGATACGCAGTATTTT.

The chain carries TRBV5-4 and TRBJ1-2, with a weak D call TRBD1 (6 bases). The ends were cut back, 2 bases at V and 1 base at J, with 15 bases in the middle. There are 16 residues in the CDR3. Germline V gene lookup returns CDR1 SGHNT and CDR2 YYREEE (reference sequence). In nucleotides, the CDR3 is TGTGCCAGCAGCTTTGGGGGGCAGGGGCGTAACTATGGCTACACCTTC. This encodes CASSFGGQGRNYGYTF.

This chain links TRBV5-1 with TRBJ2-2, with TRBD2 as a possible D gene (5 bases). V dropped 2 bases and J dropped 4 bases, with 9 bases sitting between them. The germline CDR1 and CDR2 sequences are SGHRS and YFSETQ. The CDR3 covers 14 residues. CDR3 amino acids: CASSFGEATGELFF. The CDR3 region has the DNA TGCGCCAGCAGCTTCGGGGAAGCCACCGGGGAGCTGTTTTTT.

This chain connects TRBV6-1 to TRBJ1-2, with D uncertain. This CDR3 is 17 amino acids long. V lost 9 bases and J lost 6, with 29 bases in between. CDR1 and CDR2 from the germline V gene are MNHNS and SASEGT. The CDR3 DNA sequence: TGTGCCAGTCCGGAAAACACCGCAGCCCTCCTCGAGGATGGCTACACCTTC. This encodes CASPENTAALLEDGYTF.

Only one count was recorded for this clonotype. Here the CDR3 reads CASSPAGWVNTEAFF. The CDR3 coding sequence is TGTGCCAGCAGCCCGGCCGGGTGGGTGAACACTGAAGCTTTCTTT. V and J are TRBV12-3 or TRBV12-4 and TRBJ1-1; the D is unclear. V lost 6 bases and J 0 bases, leaving 14 bases between the germline ends. The CDR3 spans 15 residues.

The CDR3 reads CASSKGLATTYEQYF. The CDR3 DNA follows: TGTGCCAGCAGCAAGGGACTAGCGACCACCTACGAGCAGTACTTC. The chain employs TRBV21-1 and TRBJ2-7; the table's D call, TRBD2, was not checked against the DNA. TRBV21-1 is noted as a pseudogene. CDR3 length: 15 amino acids.

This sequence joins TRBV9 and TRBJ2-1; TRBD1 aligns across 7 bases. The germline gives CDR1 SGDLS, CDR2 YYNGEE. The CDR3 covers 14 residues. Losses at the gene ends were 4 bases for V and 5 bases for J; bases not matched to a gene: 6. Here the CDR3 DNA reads TGTGCCAGCAGCTCCCGGGACAGAGACAATGAGCAGTTCTTC. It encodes CASSSRDRDNEQFF.

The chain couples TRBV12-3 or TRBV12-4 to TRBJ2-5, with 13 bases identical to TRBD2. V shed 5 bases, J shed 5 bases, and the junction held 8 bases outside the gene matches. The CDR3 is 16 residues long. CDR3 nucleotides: TGTGCCAGCAGTCCTGGACTAGCGGGAGCCGGTGAGACCCAGTACTTC. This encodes CASSPGLAGAGETQYF.

This CDR3 is CASSLPGQEAFF. CDR3 DNA sequence: TGTGCCAGCAGTCTTCCGGGACAGGAAGCTTTCTTT. This sequence joins TRBV12-3 or TRBV12-4 and TRBJ1-1; 7 bases are a match to TRBD1. The CDR3 contains 12 residues. After removal of 5 bases from V and 8 bases from J, the junction contained 5 bases not matched to a gene.

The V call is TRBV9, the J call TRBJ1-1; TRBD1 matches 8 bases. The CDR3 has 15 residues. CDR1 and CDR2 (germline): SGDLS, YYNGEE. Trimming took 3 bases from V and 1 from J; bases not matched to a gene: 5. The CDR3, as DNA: TGTGCCAGCAGCGCCGACAGGGGTGAGAACACTGAAGCTTTCTTT. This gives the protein CASSADRGENTEAFF.

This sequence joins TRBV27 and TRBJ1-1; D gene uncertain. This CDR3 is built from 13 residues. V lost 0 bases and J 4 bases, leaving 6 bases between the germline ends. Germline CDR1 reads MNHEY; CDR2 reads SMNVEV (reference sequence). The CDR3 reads CASSLSVLTEAFF. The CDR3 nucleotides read TGTGCCAGCAGTTTATCCGTTCTCACTGAAGCTTTCTTT.

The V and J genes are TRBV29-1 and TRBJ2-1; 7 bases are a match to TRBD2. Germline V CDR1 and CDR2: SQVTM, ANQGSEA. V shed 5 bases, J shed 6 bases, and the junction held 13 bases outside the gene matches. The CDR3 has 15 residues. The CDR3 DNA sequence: TGCAGCGTTCAGGGTCTGGCGGGGGTAGCCAATGAGCAGTTCTTC. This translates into CSVQGLAGVANEQFF.

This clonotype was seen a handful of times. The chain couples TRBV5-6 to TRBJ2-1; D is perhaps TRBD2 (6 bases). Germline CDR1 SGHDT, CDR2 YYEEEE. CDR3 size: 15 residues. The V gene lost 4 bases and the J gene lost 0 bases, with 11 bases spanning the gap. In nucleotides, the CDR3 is TGTGCCAGCAGCCCGGGGACTGGCTCCTACAATGAGCAGTTCTTC. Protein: CASSPGTGSYNEQFF.

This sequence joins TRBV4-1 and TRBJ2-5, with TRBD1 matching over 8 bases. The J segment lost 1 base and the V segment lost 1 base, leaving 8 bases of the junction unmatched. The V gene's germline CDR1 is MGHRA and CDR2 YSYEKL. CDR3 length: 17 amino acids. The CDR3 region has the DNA TGCGCCAGCAGCCAAGGTGACAGGGGTTGGGCCCAAGAGACCCAGTACTTC. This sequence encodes CASSQGDRGWAQETQYF.

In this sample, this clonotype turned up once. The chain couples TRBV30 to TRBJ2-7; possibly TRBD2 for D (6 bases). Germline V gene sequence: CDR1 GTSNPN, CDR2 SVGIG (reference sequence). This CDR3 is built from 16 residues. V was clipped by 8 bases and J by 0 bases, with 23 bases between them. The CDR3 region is CAGRDLRPKTSYEQYF. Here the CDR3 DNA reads TGTGCCGGCCGGGACTTGCGACCGAAAACCTCCTACGAGCAGTACTTC.

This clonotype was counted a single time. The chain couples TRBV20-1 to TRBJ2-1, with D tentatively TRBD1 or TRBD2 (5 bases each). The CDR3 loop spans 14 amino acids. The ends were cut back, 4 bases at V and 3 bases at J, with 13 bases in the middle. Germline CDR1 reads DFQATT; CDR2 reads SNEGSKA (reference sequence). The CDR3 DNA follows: TGCAGTGCTAATTTGGGGGTAAACTACAATGAGCAGTTCTTC. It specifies CSANLGVNYNEQFF.

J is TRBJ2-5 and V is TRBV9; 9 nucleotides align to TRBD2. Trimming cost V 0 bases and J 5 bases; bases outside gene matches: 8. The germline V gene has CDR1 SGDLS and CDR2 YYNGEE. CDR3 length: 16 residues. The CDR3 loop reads CASSVAGSGSGETQYF. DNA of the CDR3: TGTGCCAGCAGCGTAGCGGGTAGCGGGAGTGGGGAGACCCAGTACTTC.

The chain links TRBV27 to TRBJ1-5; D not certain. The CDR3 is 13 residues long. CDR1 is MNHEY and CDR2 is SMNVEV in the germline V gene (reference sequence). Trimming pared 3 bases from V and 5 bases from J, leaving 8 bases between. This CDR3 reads CASSFSIYQPQHF. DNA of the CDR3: TGTGCCAGCAGTTTTTCGATCTATCAGCCCCAGCATTTT.